One sample yielded the 20 T cell receptor beta chains listed below, sequenced in a study of regulatory T cells in long-lasting Graves disease. Arm-PCR with iRepertoire HTBI primers amplified the CDR3 regions for these TCR beta libraries. TCRdb reanalysed the multiplex PCR reads using MiXCR and keeps one entry per CDR3 protein. The sample consists of roughly 320,000 distinct CDR3 sequences, 15% to 20% of them appearing once. Time point described: newly diagnosed GD, antithyroid drugs for less than 3 months. Generation of the TCR library employed RNA extracted from PBMCs. These same data were also listed under a study on T cells in Graves' hyperthyroidism and ophthalmopathy.

The input for sequencing was peripheral blood mononuclear cells (PBMCs), taken at new diagnosis, from a patient treated with antithyroid drugs. These receptors all stem from a man aged 35 to 55 with Graves disease.

This sequence joins TRBV5-1 and TRBJ2-2, with TRBD1 identical over 9 bases. CDR1 is SGHRS, CDR2 YFSETQ, per germline. The CDR3 sequence is 14 residues long. With 4 bases clipped from V and 6 bases from J, the junction kept 4 bases outside the gene matches. The CDR3 DNA sequence: TGCGCCAGCAGCCCCGGGACAGGGTCCGGGGAGCTGTTTTTT. Its translation: CASSPGTGSGELFF.

This clonotype was seen only a few times. V is TRBV18 and J is TRBJ2-7; D might be TRBD1 (6 bases). The CDR3 has 15 residues. CDR1 KGHSH and CDR2 LQKENI come from the germline V gene. The ends were cut back, 3 bases at V and 0 bases at J, with 12 bases in the middle. This chain's CDR3 is CASSPGQSPSYEQYF. CDR3 sequence (DNA): TGTGCCAGCTCACCGGGACAATCCCCCTCCTACGAGCAGTACTTC.

This clonotype was found many times. The chain combines TRBV28 with TRBJ1-5, with D uncertain. CDR3 length equals 18 residues. Germline V gives CDR1 MDHEN, CDR2 SYDVKM. Trimming removed 6 bases at V and 0 bases at J, with 21 bases between. CDR3 loop: CASSRGWKDGRSNQPQHF. The CDR3 DNA sequence: TGTGCCAGCAGCCGCGGATGGAAGGACGGTCGTAGCAATCAGCCCCAGCATTTT.

This clonotype has a count of ten or more. The chain links TRBV7-3 to TRBJ2-7, with 7 bases fitting TRBD1. The V gene's germline CDR1 is SGHTA and CDR2 FQGTGA. J lost 5 bases, V lost 5 bases, and 9 bases had no gene match. The CDR3 is made up of 14 amino acids. The CDR3 protein is CASSAHRGVHEQYF. The CDR3 coding sequence is TGTGCCAGCAGCGCACACAGGGGTGTACACGAGCAGTACTTC.

This clonotype was seen repeatedly, ten times or more. The CDR3: CASHRDINQPQHF. CDR3 nucleotides: TGTGCCAGCCACCGGGACATCAATCAGCCCCAGCATTTT. The chain is built from TRBV28 and TRBJ1-5, with D tentatively TRBD1 (6 bases). CDR3 length: 13 amino acids. Germline V CDR1 and CDR2: MDHEN, SYDVKM. The V end was cut by 8 bases, the J end by 3 bases, with 11 bases between.

In this sample, this clonotype turned up a few times. The rearrangement links TRBV11-3 to TRBJ2-4; TRBD1 aligns across 9 bases. The germline V gene encodes CDR1 SGHNT and CDR2 YENEEA. The length of the CDR3 is 15 residues. J gave up 14 bases and V 1 base, and 12 bases lay outside the gene matches. This CDR3 is CASSLVGTGGNMKYF. The DNA for the CDR3 is TGTGCCAGCAGCTTAGTGGGTACAGGGGGCAACATGAAGTACTTC.

This clonotype was observed many times. This chain connects TRBV6-5 to TRBJ1-1, with a tentative D call TRBD1 (5 bases). Germline loops: CDR1 MNHEY, CDR2 SVGAGI. This CDR3 has 15 residues. Trimming removed 3 bases at V and 3 bases at J, with 14 bases between. CDR3 loop: CASSYVGMGHTEAFF. In nucleotides, the CDR3 is TGTGCCAGCAGTTATGTAGGGATGGGGCACACTGAAGCTTTCTTT.

This clonotype occurred a few times. This sequence joins TRBV5-1 and TRBJ2-5; 15 bases match TRBD2. The CDR3 totals 16 residues. Losses at the gene ends were 4 bases for V and 2 bases for J; bases not matched to a gene: 3. Germline-derived CDR1 and CDR2 are SGHRS and YFSETQ. DNA for the CDR3: TGCGCCAGCAGCCCGGGGACTAGCGGGGGGCAAGAGACCCAGTACTTC. It translates to CASSPGTSGGQETQYF.

This clonotype was detected many times. The chain has TRBV30 and TRBJ2-2; tentatively, D is TRBD2 (6 bases). This CDR3 region has 11 residues. The germline gives CDR1 GTSNPN, CDR2 SVGIG (reference sequence). V lost 6 bases to trimming and J lost 4 bases, with 6 bases between them. Here the CDR3 DNA reads TGTGCCTGCGGGGGCACCGGGGAGCTGTTTTTT. Encoded protein: CACGGTGELFF. The variable domain in full, with the rest retrieved from reference TRBV30 and TRBJ2-2, is SQTIHQWPATLVQPVGSPLSLECTVEGTSNPNLYWYRQAAGRGLQLLFYSVGIGQISSEVPQNLSASRPQDRQFILSSKKLLLSDSGFYLCACGGTGELFFGEGSRLTVL.

This clonotype was seen many times. The chain has TRBV7-9 and TRBJ2-7; unclear D gene. V lost 6 bases and J 3 bases, leaving 12 bases between the germline ends. The CDR3 extends over 13 amino acids. The germline CDR1 and CDR2 sequences are SEHNR and FQNEAQ (reference sequence). CDR3 sequence: CASSLRGFYEQYF. CDR3 nucleotide sequence: TGTGCCAGCAGTTTGCGAGGTTTCTACGAGCAGTACTTC.

This clonotype showed up many times. The V call is TRBV10-3, the J call TRBJ1-4; TRBD1 is a possible D gene (6 bases). The CDR3 totals 16 residues. Germline V CDR1 and CDR2: ENHRY, SYGVKD. Trimming took off 2 bases at V and 9 bases at J, with 19 bases between the two ends. The CDR3 is CAISEQERQVPQKLFF. The CDR3 DNA follows: TGTGCCATCAGTGAGCAAGAGAGACAGGTCCCCCAAAAACTGTTTTTT.

On this clonotype itself: A far more abundant clone sits one base away, making this likely a read error. This chain uses TRBV7-9 with TRBJ2-5; tentative D call: TRBD1 (6 bases). CDR1 and CDR2 from the germline V gene are SEHNR and FQNEAQ (reference sequence). V dropped 7 bases and J dropped 11 bases, with 23 bases sitting between them. The CDR3 loop spans 14 amino acids. The CDR3, as DNA: TGTGCCAGCACCCAGGGTGGACAGCGCAATGAGCAGTACTTC. Encoded protein: CASTQGGQRNEQYF. Supplemented by reference TRBV7-9 and TRBJ2-5, the full variable domain reads DTGVSQNPRHKITKRGQNVTFRCDPISEHNRLYWYRQTLGQGPEFLTYFQNEAQLEKSRLLSDRFSAERPKGSFSTLEIQRTEQGDSAMYLCASTQGGQRNEQYFGPGTRLLVL.

V gene TRBV10-2 combines with J gene TRBJ2-2, with D uncertain. The CDR3 totals 16 residues. Trimming pared 7 bases from V and 0 bases from J, leaving 15 bases between. Germline lookup yields CDR1 WSHSY and CDR2 SAAADI. CDR3 nucleotide sequence: TGCGCCAGCAAGATAATAGGAGCGTCGAACACCGGGGAGCTGTTTTTT. It is translated as CASKIIGASNTGELFF.

This clonotype was seen more than once but under ten times. CDR3 sequence (DNA): TGTGCCATCAGTGTAGGGAGTTACACAGATACGCAGTATTTT. Translated, it gives CAISVGSYTDTQYF. The genes are TRBV10-3 and TRBJ2-3, with D possibly being TRBD2 (5 bases). Germline V gives CDR1 ENHRY, CDR2 SYGVKD. There are 14 residues in the CDR3. V was cut by 4 bases and J by 2 bases, with 10 bases left in between.

Ten or more counts support this clonotype. The J gene is TRBJ2-1, the V gene TRBV20-1; a weak D match, TRBD2 (6 bases). This CDR3 has 15 amino acids. Per germline, CDR1 DFQATT and CDR2 SNEGSKA (reference sequence). V lost 5 bases and J lost 7, with 21 bases in between. DNA of the CDR3: TGCAGTGCTCCTAATCCACGTGGGGGGTGGAATGAGCAGTTCTTC. Encoded protein: CSAPNPRGGWNEQFF.

This clonotype was counted many times. This sequence joins TRBV18 and TRBJ1-4; D is unresolved. CDR1 and CDR2 (germline): KGHSH, LQKENI. The CDR3 totals 14 residues. V lost 1 base and J 7 bases, leaving 10 bases between the germline ends. The CDR3 spells CASSPLVAPEKLFF. The CDR3 DNA follows: TGTGCCAGCTCACCACTCGTGGCACCTGAAAAACTGTTTTTT. Complete variable domain (other parts from reference TRBV18 and TRBJ1-4): NAGVMQNPRHLVRRRGQEARLRCSPMKGHSHVYWYRQLPEEGLKFMVYLQKENIIDESGMPKERFSAEFPKEGPSILRIQQVVRGDSAAYFCASSPLVAPEKLFFGSGTQLSVL.

This clonotype showed up many times. V usage is TRBV28 and J usage is TRBJ2-7, with D possibly matching TRBD2 (5 bases). The germline V gene encodes CDR1 MDHEN and CDR2 SYDVKM. Trimming left V 5 bases short and J 1 base short, with 12 bases between. The CDR3 length is 14 residues. The CDR3 protein is CASSLGDQSYEQYF. DNA of the CDR3: TGTGCCAGCAGTCTCGGGGATCAGTCCTACGAGCAGTACTTC.

This clonotype was detected many times. This chain uses TRBV5-5 with TRBJ2-1; TRBD2 matches at 16 bases. CDR1 is SGHKS and CDR2 is YYEKEE in the germline V gene (reference sequence). V was clipped by 0 bases and J by 3 bases; unmatched bases: 9. This CDR3 is built from 20 residues. CDR3 amino acids: CASSLAGLAGGPKDYNEQFF. CDR3 nucleotide sequence: TGTGCCAGCAGCTTGGCGGGACTAGCGGGGGGGCCCAAGGACTACAATGAGCAGTTCTTC.

Many counts were recorded for this clonotype. The gene calls are TRBV12-3 or TRBV12-4 and TRBJ1-1; no definite D call. The CDR3 is made up of 15 amino acids. Trimming took 7 bases from V and 1 from J, leaving 16 bases between them. The CDR3: CASTTIQSSNTEAFF. CDR3 in DNA: TGTGCCAGCACCACCATACAGTCCTCGAACACTGAAGCTTTCTTT.

Ten or more counts support this clonotype. The chain couples TRBV5-1 to TRBJ1-6, with 7 bases fitting TRBD1. The CDR3 has 13 residues. The junction had 6 bases not matched to a gene; V was cut back by 5 bases and J by 10 bases. Germline V CDR1 and CDR2: SGHRS, YFSETQ. The CDR3 DNA follows: TGCGCCAGCAGACAGGGGCAGGGGTCACCCCTCCACTTT. Translation: CASRQGQGSPLHF.